One sample yielded the 28 T cell receptor beta chains listed below, sequenced in a study of CD8+ T cells in alopecia areata. Extracted RNA was reverse transcribed into cDNA, the sequencing template. Profiled with immunoSEQ multiplex PCR; TCRdb holds only in-frame clones, not every one. Recorded here are about 110,000 clones, none singletons. The sequenced material came from lesional skin. All receptors come from a C3H/HeJ mouse with alopecia areata. The MHC haplotype recorded for the strain is H2-k.

This clone has just a few counts. Genes here carry mouse names. The CDR3 is cut off 4 residues early in the read; its end comes from the germline J gene. V usage is TRBV16 and J usage is TRBJ2-1; TRBD2 is a possible D gene (7 bases). Germline loops: CDR1 SGHSA, CDR2 FRNQAP. The CDR3 loop spans 14 amino acids. Trimming removed 2 bases from V and 6 bases from J, with 11 bases in between. Here the CDR3 reads CASSLPGGRAEQFF. The CDR3 bases that were read are TGTGCAAGCAGCTTACCTGGGGGCCGTGCT.

Concerning this clone: Gene names are mouse gene names. The read ends 4 residues shy of where the CDR3 ends; the end is completed using the germline J gene. In the same sample, other DNA sequences code for this CDR3. The chain has TRBV19 and TRBJ2-1, with 12 bases aligning to TRBD2. With V trimmed by 1 base and J by 2 bases, 1 base remained unmatched. In germline, CDR1 is FNHDT, CDR2 SITEND (reference sequence). This CDR3 contains 16 residues. The CDR3 bases that were read are TGTGCCAGCAGTATAAGGGACTGGGGGGACTATGCT. Its protein is CASSIRDWGDYA. The CDR3, in full, reads CASSIRDWGDYAEQFF.

As concerns this clone: Here the gene names and germline are mouse. The CDR3 goes on 4 residues after the read ends, and that part is filled in from the germline J gene. The chain employs TRBV1 and TRBJ2-5, with 9 bases fitting TRBD2. The CDR3 extends over 16 amino acids. CDR1 and CDR2 from the germline V gene are NSQYPW and LRSPGD (reference sequence). V shed 6 bases and J 0 bases; nucleotides not matched to a gene: 7. The CDR3 spells CTCSRPGGVNQDTQYF. Partial CDR3 DNA: TGCACCTGCAGCCGACCTGGGGGGGTTAACCAAGAC.

For this clone: Gene names and germline refer to mouse. The read ends 4 residues early relative to the CDR3; the germline J gene fills the gap. The V call is TRBV13-3, the J call TRBJ2-2; the D is unclear. Per the germline V gene, CDR1 is NNHDY and CDR2 is SYVADS. The CDR3 runs 14 residues. Trimming removed 3 bases at V and 3 bases at J, with 9 bases between. CDR3 amino acids: CASSGDSHTGQLYF. CDR3 bases read: TGTGCCAGCAGTGGCGACTCTCACACCGGG.

About this clone itself: The germline and genes are mouse ones. The CDR3 is cut off 4 residues early in the read; its end comes from the germline J gene. The chain employs TRBV2 and TRBJ2-7, with 8 positions matching TRBD2. Per germline, CDR1 LGHNA and CDR2 YSYQKL. V shed 4 bases and J 0 bases; nucleotides not matched to a gene: 2. This CDR3 spans 14 amino acids. CDR3 DNA (partial): TGTGCCAGCAGCCCTCTGGGGGGCTCCTAT. Protein product: CASSPLGGSY. The whole CDR3 sequence is CASSPLGGSYEQYF.

Only a few counts were recorded for this clone. The gene names here belong to mouse. The read ends 4 residues before the CDR3 terminus; that terminus is restored from the germline J gene. This chain joins TRBV14 and TRBJ2-1; D possibly corresponds to TRBD1 (6 bases). The CDR3 is 13 amino acids. CDR1 is SGHDT and CDR2 is FRDEAV in the germline V gene. CDR3 sequence reads: CASNPQRGAEQFF. The DNA read from the CDR3 is TGTGCCAGCAACCCACAGAGGGGGGCT.

Concerning this clone: The gene symbols are mouse symbols. The CDR3 end is not reached by the read, which stops 4 residues before it; the germline J gene fills it in. The V gene is TRBV17, the J gene TRBJ2-5; D call uncertain. Deletions cut 3 bases from V and 2 bases from J, with 9 bases between. This CDR3 has 14 residues. The germline V gene has CDR1 MNHDT and CDR2 YYDKIL. The CDR3 bases that were read are TGTGCTAGCAGTAGGATTGGGTTCCAAGAC. It specifies CASSRIGFQD. The full CDR3 sequence reads CASSRIGFQDTQYF.

This clone was seen only a few times. Mouse germline and gene names are used. The read ends 4 residues before the CDR3 terminus; that terminus is restored from the germline J gene. The chain combines TRBV13-3 with TRBJ2-2; 7 nucleotides agree with TRBD1. The CDR3 loop spans 14 amino acids. V shed 6 bases and J 0 bases; nucleotides not matched to a gene: 2. Germline V gene lookup returns CDR1 NNHDY and CDR2 SYVADS. The sequenced part of the CDR3 DNA is TGTGCCAGCACGGGACAGACAAACACCGGG. Translating gives CASTGQTNTG. The complete CDR3 sequence is CASTGQTNTGQLYF.

In this sample, this clone turned up a few times. The gene names here belong to mouse. The CDR3 extends 4 residues past the end of the read, so its final part is completed from the germline J gene. The J gene is TRBJ2-5, the V gene TRBV29; 10 bases agree with TRBD1. Germline assignment: CDR1 MSHET and CDR2 SYDVDS. This CDR3 contains 13 residues. The CDR3 protein is CASRRTGGDTQYF. The covered CDR3 bases are TGTGCTAGCAGGCGGACAGGGGGGGAC.

Turning to this clone: Gene labels here are mouse ones. The missing CDR3 end, 4 residues past where the read stops, is filled in from the germline J gene. The chain is built from TRBV16 and TRBJ1-1; 9 nucleotides align to TRBD1. The ends lost 0 bases at V and 4 bases at J; junction bases unmatched: 6. Germline values: CDR1 SGHSA, CDR2 FRNQAP. The CDR3 contains 16 residues. The chain's CDR3 is CASSLDLGTGSTEVFF. CDR3 bases read: TGTGCAAGCAGCTTAGATCTCGGGACAGGGAGCACA. Based on the CDR3 plus reference TRBV16 and TRBJ1-1, the full variable domain is NAGVIQTPRHKVTGKGQEATLWCEPISGHSAVFWYRQTIVQGLEFLTYFRNQAPIDDSGMPKERFSAQMPNQSHSTLKIQSTQPQDSAVYLCASSLDLGTGSTEVFFGKGTRLTVV.

This clone was seen many times. Genes and germline are mouse. From the germline J gene comes the end of the CDR3, since the read stops 4 residues before it. This sequence joins TRBV1 and TRBJ2-3, with TRBD2 identical over 9 bases. The length of the CDR3 is 15 residues. The V segment lost 0 bases and the J segment 3 bases; nucleotides outside the gene matches: 1. Germline CDR1 reads NSQYPW; CDR2 reads LRSPGD (reference sequence). CDR3 DNA (partial): TGCACCTGCAGTGCAGATGGGGGGGCGGCAGAA. The encoded protein is CTCSADGGAAE. The whole CDR3 sequence reads CTCSADGGAAETLYF.

Worth noting for this clone: At residue 12, the TCRdb amino acid sequence and the translated nucleotide sequence differ, so the protein here is the DNA translation. The gene names given are mouse names. Read data end 3 residues before the CDR3 end; the end is taken from the germline J gene. V gene TRBV13-3 combines with J gene TRBJ1-6; 7 bases are a match to TRBD1. TRBJ1-6 is designated an ORF whose function remains uncertain. V lost 4 bases and J lost 3; bases outside the gene matches: 4. Germline loops: CDR1 NNHDY, CDR2 SYVADS. CDR3 length equals 15 residues. The CDR3 DNA, read in part, is TGTGCCAGCAGTCCGACAGGGCACTATAATTCGCCC. Protein product: CASSPTGHYNSP. The whole CDR3 sequence is CASSPTGHYNSPLYF.

A few counts support this clone. Here the gene names and germline are mouse. The CDR3 end falls 4 residues outside the read, so it is completed with the germline J gene. This chain links TRBV13-2 with TRBJ2-1; TRBD2 matches at 10 bases. CDR1 NNHNN and CDR2 SYGAGS come from the germline V gene (reference sequence). V gave up 0 bases and J gave up 2 bases; unmatched junction bases: 2. This CDR3 is built from 16 residues. CDR3 DNA, as far as it was read: TGTGCCAGCGGTGATGTTGGGACTGGGGACTATGCT. Encoded protein: CASGDVGTGDYA. The CDR3, in full, reads CASGDVGTGDYAEQFF.

This clone was observed a few times. Germline and genes: mouse. The read terminates 4 residues before the CDR3 end, so the remaining end is supplied by the germline J gene. V gene TRBV13-3 combines with J gene TRBJ2-7; 8 nucleotides match TRBD2. The CDR3 length is 15 residues. Germline V gene lookup returns CDR1 NNHDY and CDR2 SYVADS. The J segment lost 1 base and the V segment lost 5 bases, leaving 8 bases of the junction unmatched. CDR3 bases read: TGTGCCAGCAGCTCGGTCTGGGGGGCTTCCTAT. Residues: CASSSVWGASY. The whole CDR3 reads CASSSVWGASYEQYF.

Turning to this clone: Any gene name here is a mouse gene name. The covered CDR3 bases are TGTGCCAGCAGTGTGGGGGGCGATAACTATGCT. Translation gives CASSVGGDNYA. The full CDR3 reads CASSVGGDNYAEQFF. The chain recombines TRBV13-1 with TRBJ2-1, with a weak D call TRBD2 (7 bases). The CDR3 is cut off 4 residues early in the read; its end comes from the germline J gene. The CDR3 spans 15 residues. Trimming took off 3 bases at V and 0 bases at J, with 10 bases between the two ends. CDR1 NSHNY and CDR2 SYGAGN come from the germline V gene.

To note about this clone: Here the gene names and germline are mouse. The CDR3 end falls 4 residues outside the read, so it is completed with the germline J gene. The gene calls are TRBV13-3 and TRBJ2-5, with 8 bases lining up with TRBD1. Germline CDR1 NNHDY, CDR2 SYVADS. V lost 2 bases, J lost 1 base, and 3 bases stayed unmatched. The CDR3 sequence is 15 residues long. The CDR3 loop reads CASSDQGAYQDTQYF. The covered CDR3 bases are TGTGCCAGCAGTGACCAGGGGGCTTACCAAGAC.

About this clone itself: Gene names are mouse gene names. The read comes to an end 4 residues before the CDR3 does, leaving the germline J gene to fill in the end. This chain connects TRBV12-2 to TRBJ2-1; D may be TRBD1 (6 bases). CDR1 and CDR2 (germline): SGHLS, HYDKME. The CDR3 loop spans 13 amino acids. The part of the CDR3 DNA that was read is TGTGCCAGCTCTCCCCGGACAGACGCT. Translation: CASSPRTDA. The whole CDR3 protein is CASSPRTDAEQFF. Using reference TRBV12-2 and TRBJ2-1 for the parts outside the CDR3, the full variable domain is NSGVVQSPRYIIKGKGERSILKCIPISGHLSVAWYQQTQGQELKFFIQHYDKMERDKGNLPSRFSVQQFDDYHSEMNMSALELEDSAVYFCASSPRTDAEQFFGPGTRLTVL.

Turning to this clone: Genes and germline are mouse. The sequenced fragment ends 4 residues before the CDR3 boundary, so the rest is inferred from the germline J gene. The V gene is TRBV13-1, the J gene TRBJ1-1; tentative D call: TRBD1 (6 bases). CDR3 length equals 13 residues. CDR1 and CDR2 (germline): NSHNY, SYGAGN. The V and J ends lost 5 bases and 1 base respectively, with 9 bases between them. CDR3 loop: CASSLRGNTEVFF. Partial CDR3 DNA: TGTGCCAGCAGCCTCAGGGGGAACACA.

This clone came up a few times. The gene names given are mouse names. The CDR3 extends 4 residues past the end of the read, so its final part is completed from the germline J gene. This chain uses TRBV13-3 with TRBJ2-5, with D maybe TRBD2 (8 bases). The ends were cut back, 0 bases at V and 0 bases at J, with 17 bases in the middle. Germline V gives CDR1 NNHDY, CDR2 SYVADS. The CDR3 spans 18 residues. CDR3 bases read: TGTGCCAGCAGTGATGCAGGGGGGGCTGGCCCTAACCAAGAC. It translates to CASSDAGGAGPNQD. The full CDR3 reads CASSDAGGAGPNQDTQYF.

The table lists this clone with a few counts. The gene names given are mouse names. The CDR3 end is not reached by the read, which stops 4 residues before it; the germline J gene fills it in. The chain joins TRBV16 to TRBJ1-4, with 12 bases fitting TRBD1. The CDR3 sequence is 17 residues long. The ends lost 1 base at V and 3 bases at J; junction bases unmatched: 3. Germline CDR1 is SGHSA and CDR2 is FRNQAP. Partial CDR3 DNA: TGTGCAAGCAGCTTAGTTGGGACAGGGGGCGCCAACGAA. Amino acid sequence: CASSLVGTGGANE. The CDR3 in full is CASSLVGTGGANERLFF.

Regarding this clone: Mouse gene names and germline throughout. The DNA ends 4 residues before the CDR3 does, and the rest of the CDR3 is filled in from the germline J gene. V and J are TRBV26 and TRBJ2-1, with D possibly matching TRBD1 (5 bases). The length of the CDR3 is 13 residues. Trimming took off 11 bases at V and 4 bases at J, with 15 bases between the two ends. In germline, CDR1 is KGHPV, CDR2 FQNQEV (reference sequence). CDR3 DNA, as far as it was read: TGTGCCCAGCAGCCAGGGATATATGCT. Amino acids: CAQQPGIYA. The full CDR3 sequence reads CAQQPGIYAEQFF.

Ten or more counts support this clone. These gene names are mouse names. The CDR3 is cut off 4 residues early in the read; its end comes from the germline J gene. The J gene is TRBJ2-7, the V gene TRBV13-3; 9 bases align to TRBD2. Germline V lookup: CDR1 NNHDY, CDR2 SYVADS. The CDR3 is made up of 15 amino acids. CDR3 DNA (partial): TGTGCCAGCAGGTTCGAGGGCTGGGGGGGGTAT. This encodes CASRFEGWGGY. The CDR3, in full, reads CASRFEGWGGYEQYF.

This clone occurred a few times. The germline and genes are mouse ones. The read halts 4 residues ahead of the CDR3 end, with the missing end drawn from the germline J gene. This chain connects TRBV19 to TRBJ2-1; 10 bases agree with TRBD1. The CDR3 has 14 residues. Unmatched junction bases numbered 4, after V lost 4 bases and J lost 6 bases. The germline gives CDR1 FNHDT, CDR2 SITEND (reference sequence). The DNA read from the CDR3 is TGTGCCAGCAGTGGACAGGGGGGGTTTGCT. This sequence encodes CASSGQGGFA. The CDR3 in its entirety is CASSGQGGFAEQFF. The full variable domain, in which reference TRBV19 and TRBJ2-1 provide the parts outside the CDR3, is GGIITQTPKFLIGQEGQKLTLKCQQNFNHDTMYWYRQDSGKGLRLIYYSITENDLQKGDLSEGYDASREKKSSFSLTVTSAQKNEMAVFLCASSGQGGFAEQFFGPGTRLTVL.

This clone was detected a few times. Gene labels here are mouse ones. The sequenced CDR3 bases are TGTGCCAGCAGCCCCGACAGTTCCAACACA. Protein product: CASSPDSSNT. The CDR3, in full, reads CASSPDSSNTEVFF. The V gene is TRBV19, the J gene TRBJ1-1; a weak D match, TRBD1 (5 bases). Read data end 4 residues before the CDR3 end; the end is taken from the germline J gene. Germline-derived CDR1 and CDR2 are FNHDT and SITEND (reference sequence). Trimming pared 5 bases from V and 2 bases from J, leaving 13 bases between. This CDR3 has 14 amino acids.

Concerning this clone: Gene names follow the mouse nomenclature. The sequenced fragment ends 4 residues before the CDR3 boundary, so the rest is inferred from the germline J gene. The chain is built from TRBV13-1 and TRBJ1-2; D perhaps matches TRBD1 (6 bases). The CDR3 is 14 residues long. The V gene lost 3 bases and the J gene lost 0 bases, with 9 bases spanning the gap. Germline-derived CDR1 and CDR2 are NSHNY and SYGAGN. This CDR3 is CASSGDNSNSDYTF. The CDR3 bases that were read are TGTGCCAGCAGTGGGGACAATTCAAACTCC.

About this clone itself: Germline and genes: mouse. Read data end 4 residues before the CDR3 end; the end is taken from the germline J gene. The chain is built from TRBV1 and TRBJ2-3; 8 bases map to TRBD1. The junction had 6 bases not matched to a gene; V was cut back by 5 bases and J by 2 bases. Germline assignment: CDR1 NSQYPW and CDR2 LRSPGD (reference sequence). The CDR3 is made up of 15 amino acids. Here the CDR3 reads CTCSPRGPVAETLYF. CDR3 bases read: TGCACCTGCAGTCCCAGGGGGCCTGTTGCAGAA.

This clone showed up many times. The gene symbols are mouse symbols. The CDR3 is cut off 4 residues early in the read; its end comes from the germline J gene. This chain joins TRBV13-3 and TRBJ2-1; TRBD2 might be the D (5 bases). CDR3 length equals 13 residues. The ends were cut back, 7 bases at V and 0 bases at J, with 8 bases in the middle. The germline CDR1 and CDR2 sequences are NNHDY and SYVADS. CDR3 loop: CASPWDNYAEQFF. The DNA read from the CDR3 is TGTGCCAGCCCCTGGGATAACTATGCT.

This clone was seen more than once but under ten times. The genes are named according to mouse. The CDR3 end is not reached by the read, which stops 4 residues before it; the germline J gene fills it in. The chain has TRBV13-3 and TRBJ1-2; 9 bases are a match to TRBD1. From germline, CDR1 is NNHDY and CDR2 SYVADS. This CDR3 has 17 residues. V was pared by 0 bases and J by 0 bases, with 6 bases of the junction left unmatched. The CDR3 bases that were read are TGTGCCAGCAGTGATGCAACGGGACAGGGTGCAAACTCC. Translating gives CASSDATGQGANS. The CDR3, in full, reads CASSDATGQGANSDYTF.